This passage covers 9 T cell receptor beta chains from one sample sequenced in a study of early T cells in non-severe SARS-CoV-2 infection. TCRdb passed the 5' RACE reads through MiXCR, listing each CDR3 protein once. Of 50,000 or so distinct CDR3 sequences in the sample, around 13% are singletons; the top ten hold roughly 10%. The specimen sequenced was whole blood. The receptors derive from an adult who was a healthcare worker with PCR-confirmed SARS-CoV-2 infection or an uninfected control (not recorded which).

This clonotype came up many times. CDR3: CASSATGESTEAFF. The DNA for the CDR3 is TGCGCCAGCAGCGCGACAGGGGAAAGCACTGAAGCTTTCTTT. The chain uses TRBV5-1 and TRBJ1-1, with 8 bases lining up with TRBD1. Germline-derived CDR1 and CDR2 are SGHRS and YFSETQ. The junction had 6 bases not matched to a gene; V was cut back by 4 bases and J by 4 bases. The CDR3 has 14 residues.

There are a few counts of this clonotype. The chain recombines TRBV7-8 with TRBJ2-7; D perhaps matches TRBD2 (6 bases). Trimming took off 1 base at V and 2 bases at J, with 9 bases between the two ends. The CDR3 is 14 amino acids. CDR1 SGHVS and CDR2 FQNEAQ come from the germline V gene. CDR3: CASSLVSGTYEQYF. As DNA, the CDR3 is TGTGCCAGCAGCTTAGTTAGCGGTACCTACGAGCAGTACTTC.

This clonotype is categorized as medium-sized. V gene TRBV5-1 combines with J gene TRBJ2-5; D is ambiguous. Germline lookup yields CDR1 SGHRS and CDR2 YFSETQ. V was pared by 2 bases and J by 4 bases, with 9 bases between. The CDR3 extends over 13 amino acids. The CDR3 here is CASSFSDPETQYF. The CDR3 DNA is TGCGCCAGCAGCTTCAGCGACCCAGAGACCCAGTACTTC.

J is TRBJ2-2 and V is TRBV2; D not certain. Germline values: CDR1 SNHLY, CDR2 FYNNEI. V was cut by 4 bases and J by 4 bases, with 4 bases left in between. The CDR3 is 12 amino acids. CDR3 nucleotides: TGTGCCAGCAGTGTCTCCACCGGGGAGCTGTTTTTT. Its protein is CASSVSTGELFF.

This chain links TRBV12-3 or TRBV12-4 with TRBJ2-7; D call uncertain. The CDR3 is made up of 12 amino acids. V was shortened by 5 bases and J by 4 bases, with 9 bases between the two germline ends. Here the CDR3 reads CASSLQIYEQYF. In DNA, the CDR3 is TGTGCCAGCAGTCTGCAGATTTACGAGCAGTACTTC.

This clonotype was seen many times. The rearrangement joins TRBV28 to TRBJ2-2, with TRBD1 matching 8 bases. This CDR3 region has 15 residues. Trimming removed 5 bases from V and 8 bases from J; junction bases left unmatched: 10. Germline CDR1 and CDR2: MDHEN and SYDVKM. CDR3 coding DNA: TGTGCCAGCAGTCACCGGCAGGGGGCTCTTGGGGAGCTGTTTTTT. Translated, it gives CASSHRQGALGELFF. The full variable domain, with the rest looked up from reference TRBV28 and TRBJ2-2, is DVKVTQSSRYLVKRTGEKVFLECVQDMDHENMFWYRQDPGLGLRLIYFSYDVKMKEKGDIPEGYSVSREKKERFSLILESASTNQTSMYLCASSHRQGALGELFFGEGSRLTVL.

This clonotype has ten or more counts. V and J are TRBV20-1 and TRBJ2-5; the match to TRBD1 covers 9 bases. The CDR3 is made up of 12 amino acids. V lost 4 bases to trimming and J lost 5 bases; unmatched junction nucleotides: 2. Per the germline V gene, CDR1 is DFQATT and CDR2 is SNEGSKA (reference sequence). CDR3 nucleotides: TGCAGTGCTACCGGGACAGGGGAGACCCAGTACTTC. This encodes CSATGTGETQYF.

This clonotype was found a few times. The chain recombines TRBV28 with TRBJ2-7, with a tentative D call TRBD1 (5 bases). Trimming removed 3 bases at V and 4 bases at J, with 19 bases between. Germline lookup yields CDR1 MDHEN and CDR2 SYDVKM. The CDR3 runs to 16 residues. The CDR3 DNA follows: TGTGCCAGCAGTTTCTCAGGGTCTGAGTCTTCTTACGAGCAGTACTTC. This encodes CASSFSGSESSYEQYF.

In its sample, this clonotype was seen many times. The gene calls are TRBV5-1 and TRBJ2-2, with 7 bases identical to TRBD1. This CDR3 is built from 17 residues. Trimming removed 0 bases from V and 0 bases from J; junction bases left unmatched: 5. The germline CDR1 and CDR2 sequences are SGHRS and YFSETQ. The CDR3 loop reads CASSLGGQSTNTGELFF. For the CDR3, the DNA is TGCGCCAGCAGCTTGGGGGGACAGTCGACGAACACCGGGGAGCTGTTTTTT.